This T cell receptor beta chain was obtained from a study of cytomegalovirus exposure and HLA in healthy donors. Study-wide background: About 85 million unique TCRs from HLA-typed donors were held in an early release of data. Findings of the study overall: Later genetic work tied a missense DCLRE1C variant to beta-chain V and J trimming. Specific recognition of CMV antigens was confirmed in vitro for a few chains (all CMV-associated). For most TCR beta V segments, an earlier analysis put the productive rate at about 87% or about 30% of the time.

CDR1 is MDHEN and CDR2 is SYDVKM in the germline V gene. The CDR3 consists of 14 residues. With V trimmed by 10 bases and J by 4 bases, 9 bases remained unmatched. As regards this clone: What it binds is unknown.

A multiplex PCR was run with 60 Vbeta primers and 13 Jbeta primers. Assay: immunoSEQ multiplex PCR; the TCRdb copy retains only in-frame clones and omits some. The sample table sets out approximately 42,000 clones. This TCR came from a male donor in good health and CMV-seronegative. V gene TRBV28 combines with J gene TRBJ1-5; 8 bases agree with TRBD1. Input material: PBMCs. For the CDR3, the DNA is TGTGCCACCCTAGACAGGGGAGCGAATCAGCCCCAGCATTTT. This encodes CATLDRGANQPQHF.